These 30 T cell receptor beta chains were sequenced from one sample in a study of Ad26.COV2.S vaccination and SARS-CoV-2 variants. Only in-frame clones appear in the TCRdb table, and some are missing; sequencing was by immunoSEQ multiplex PCR. The sample lists roughly 380,000 clones; roughly 90% were seen once. Regarding treatment: 15 to 20 received Ad26.COV2.S at low or high dose, single or two shots; about 5 received placebo; per-sample allocation not given. Vaccine and placebo recipients were sampled on day 63 after the first injection. This specimen consisted of peripheral blood, obtained in a trial of Ad26.COV2.S vaccine versus placebo. All receptors come from a person between 18 and 65 years old who received the Ad26.COV2.S COVID-19 vaccine or a placebo.

CDR3 bases: TGTGCCAGCAGTCCCCCACAGGGAGTAGATGGCTACACCTTC. This encodes CASSPPQGVDGYTF. The chain joins TRBV28 to TRBJ1-2; TRBD1 is a possible D gene (6 bases). Trimming shortened V by 5 bases and J by 6 bases, and 16 bases separated the two germline ends. The CDR3 contains 14 residues. Germline lookup yields CDR1 MDHEN and CDR2 SYDVKM.

The chain uses TRBV11-2 and TRBJ1-3, with no clear D. This CDR3 comprises 18 residues. From germline, CDR1 is SGHAT and CDR2 FQNNGV. V lost 4 bases to trimming and J lost 0 bases, with 19 bases between them. CDR3 amino acids: CASSSRMQDGNSGNTIYF. The CDR3 DNA is TGTGCCAGCAGCTCTCGAATGCAAGACGGAAACTCTGGAAACACCATATATTTT.

The gene calls are TRBV7-3 and TRBJ2-1, with 14 bases matching TRBD2. Unmatched junction bases numbered 5, after V lost 5 bases and J lost 8 bases. Germline values: CDR1 SGHTA, CDR2 FQGTGA. The CDR3 is made up of 15 amino acids. CDR3 loop: CASSLGLAGGYEQFF. CDR3 in DNA: TGTGCCAGCAGCCTAGGACTAGCGGGGGGCTATGAGCAGTTCTTC.

This CDR3 reads CAWSAASASRLYEQYF. The CDR3 DNA follows: TGTGCCTGGAGTGCAGCCTCAGCCAGTCGGCTATACGAGCAGTACTTC. The gene calls are TRBV30 and TRBJ2-7; D ambiguous. The CDR3 has 16 amino acids. Deletions cut 1 base from V and 4 bases from J, with 20 bases between. The germline V gene has CDR1 GTSNPN and CDR2 SVGIG (reference sequence).

This chain links TRBV30 with TRBJ1-2; D ambiguous. Germline-derived CDR1 and CDR2 are GTSNPN and SVGIG (reference sequence). The V gene lost 4 bases and the J gene lost 2 bases, with 11 bases spanning the gap. The CDR3 is made up of 13 amino acids. The CDR3 bases are TGTGCCTGGACACTTGGGGAGAACTATGGCTACACCTTC. It encodes CAWTLGENYGYTF.

CDR3 amino acids: CASSQDLGPGELFF. The DNA for the CDR3 is TGTGCCAGCAGCCAAGACCTAGGTCCCGGGGAGCTGTTTTTT. The rearrangement uses TRBV4-2 and TRBJ2-2; no definite D call. The germline V gene encodes CDR1 LGHNA and CDR2 YNFKEQ. The ends were cut back, 0 bases at V and 6 bases at J, with 8 bases in the middle. CDR3 length: 14 residues.

V gene TRBV28 combines with J gene TRBJ2-5; 7 bases map to TRBD1. Looked up from germline, CDR1 is MDHEN and CDR2 is SYDVKM. V shed 1 base, J shed 5 bases, and the junction held 13 bases outside the gene matches. This CDR3 has 17 residues. CDR3 bases: TGTGCCAGCAGTTTATTGCGACAGGGTAAAGTGCTGGAGACCCAGTACTTC. This encodes CASSLLRQGKVLETQYF.

This clone was seen only a few times. The chain couples TRBV12-3 or TRBV12-4 to TRBJ2-1; D remains unclear. The CDR3 totals 12 residues. V lost 6 bases and J 5 bases, leaving 8 bases between the germline ends. CDR3 protein: CASSTFNNEQFF. CDR3 in DNA: TGTGCCAGCAGCACGTTCAACAATGAGCAGTTCTTC.

This sequence joins TRBV10-3 and TRBJ2-7, with TRBD1 as a possible D gene (5 bases). V dropped 2 bases and J dropped 0 bases, with 11 bases sitting between them. Germline V gene lookup returns CDR1 ENHRY and CDR2 SYGVKD. This CDR3 region has 15 residues. CDR3 nucleotide sequence: TGTGCCATCAGTGAGCAGGGCCCCAGCTCCTACGAGCAGTACTTC. Translation gives CAISEQGPSSYEQYF.

This clone is a singleton in its sample. The gene calls are TRBV30 and TRBJ2-3, with a tentative D call TRBD1 (5 bases). This CDR3 comprises 14 residues. The germline gives CDR1 GTSNPN, CDR2 SVGIG (reference sequence). Trimming cost V 2 bases and J 0 bases, with 9 bases left between them. CDR3 coding DNA: TGTGCCTGGAGTCAGGGTCTTAGCACAGATACGCAGTATTTT. As protein: CAWSQGLSTDTQYF. Full variable domain (rest looked up from reference TRBV30 and TRBJ2-3): SQTIHQWPATLVQPVGSPLSLECTVEGTSNPNLYWYRQAAGRGLQLLFYSVGIGQISSEVPQNLSASRPQDRQFILSSKKLLLSDSGFYLCAWSQGLSTDTQYFGPGTRLTVL.

The chain joins TRBV10-3 to TRBJ1-1; D uncertain. The germline V and J ends were trimmed by 4 bases and 1 base, with 7 bases remaining between them. This CDR3 spans 13 amino acids. CDR1 and CDR2 from the germline V gene are ENHRY and SYGVKD. CDR3: CAISVERNTEAFF. For the CDR3, the DNA is TGTGCCATCAGTGTGGAGCGGAACACTGAAGCTTTCTTT.

The genes are TRBV9 and TRBJ2-5; TRBD2 aligns across 7 bases. CDR3 length: 16 amino acids. The V and J ends lost 3 bases and 5 bases, in that order; junction bases with no gene match: 13. Germline V CDR1 and CDR2: SGDLS, YYNGEE. Here the CDR3 reads CASSDGSLSGFETQYF. The DNA of the CDR3 is TGTGCCAGCAGCGACGGCTCTCTTAGCGGGTTTGAGACCCAGTACTTC.

J is TRBJ1-1 and V is TRBV11-2, with D possibly being TRBD1 (5 bases). Germline CDR1 reads SGHAT; CDR2 reads FQNNGV. V lost 2 bases to trimming and J lost 2 bases, with 9 bases between them. The CDR3 has 14 residues. The CDR3 sequence: CASSLQGGNTEAFF. In DNA form, the CDR3 reads TGTGCCAGCAGCTTACAGGGAGGTAACACTGAAGCTTTCTTT.

This sequence joins TRBV19 and TRBJ1-5, with a weak D call TRBD1 (5 bases). The CDR3 length is 14 residues. Germline V CDR1 and CDR2: LNHDA, SQIVND (reference sequence). V was trimmed by 3 bases and J by 4 bases, leaving 10 bases between them. The CDR3 here is CASSIGTLNQPQHF. The CDR3 region has the DNA TGTGCCAGTAGTATCGGGACCCTAAATCAGCCCCAGCATTTT.

This clone has only a few counts. The rearrangement uses TRBV7-2 and TRBJ1-1, with D hard to call. The CDR3 has 16 amino acids. Per the germline V gene, CDR1 is SGHTA and CDR2 is FQGNSA. Trimming stripped 5 bases from V and 5 bases from J, with 21 bases between. The CDR3 is CASSDKRHLGGTEAFF. The CDR3 nucleotides are TGTGCCAGCAGCGACAAACGACACCTTGGAGGGACTGAAGCTTTCTTT.

This clone was seen just once. This chain links TRBV6-4 with TRBJ2-3; TRBD1 agrees at 7 bases. Germline CDR1 reads MRHNA; CDR2 reads SNTAGT. V lost 5 bases to trimming and J lost 1 base; unmatched junction nucleotides: 6. The CDR3 is made up of 15 amino acids. CDR3 loop: CASSRRTGRTDTQYF. CDR3 bases: TGTGCCAGCAGTCGGAGGACAGGTCGCACAGATACGCAGTATTTT.

This clone was counted once. This chain joins TRBV19 and TRBJ2-3, with D hard to call. Between the trimmed V and J ends, which lost 3 bases and 0 bases, there was a span of 7 bases. The CDR3 runs 14 residues. Per germline, CDR1 LNHDA and CDR2 SQIVND (reference sequence). CDR3 DNA: TGTGCCAGTAGTATGCGGATCAGCACAGATACGCAGTATTTT. It encodes CASSMRISTDTQYF.

The chain has TRBV12-3 or TRBV12-4 and TRBJ2-1; D gene uncertain. CDR3 size: 13 residues. Trimming took 5 bases from V and 10 from J, leaving 15 bases between them. Written as DNA, the CDR3 is TGTGCCAGCAGTCCCCAGTCGGCATGGGAGCAGTTCTTC. Encoded protein: CASSPQSAWEQFF.

The chain couples TRBV24-1 to TRBJ1-5; the D is unclear. Germline CDR1 is KGHDR and CDR2 is SFDVKD. The CDR3 runs to 14 residues. Trimming removed 5 bases from V and 3 bases from J, with 10 bases in between. The CDR3 sequence: CATSVAGANQPQHF. CDR3 coding DNA: TGTGCCACCAGTGTGGCGGGTGCCAATCAGCCCCAGCATTTT.

The V call is TRBV2, the J call TRBJ1-6; a possible D gene is TRBD1 (5 bases). This CDR3 region has 13 residues. Germline CDR1 is SNHLY and CDR2 is FYNNEI. Trimming took 8 bases from V and 9 from J, leaving 14 bases between them. CDR3 sequence (DNA): TGTGCCAGCTCATGGGGGGGTAGTTCACCCCTCCACTTT. It is translated as CASSWGGSSPLHF. The complete variable domain, with remaining parts taken from reference TRBV2 and TRBJ1-6, reads EPEVTQTPSHQVTQMGQEVILRCVPISNHLYFYWYRQILGQKVEFLVSFYNNEISEKSEIFDDQFSVERPDGSNFTLKIRSTKLEDSAMYFCASSWGGSSPLHFGNGTRLTVT.

The chain is built from TRBV11-1 and TRBJ2-1, with 9 bases lining up with TRBD1. Germline V lookup: CDR1 SGHAT, CDR2 FQDESV (reference sequence). J was trimmed by 5 bases and V by 5 bases; bases with no gene match: 10. This CDR3 region has 16 residues. CDR3 coding DNA: TGTGCCAGCAGCCACCTCCGGGACAGGGAGGACAATGAGCAGTTCTTC. Protein: CASSHLRDREDNEQFF.

This chain joins TRBV11-2 and TRBJ1-2, with 8 bases identical to TRBD1. The CDR3 is 13 residues long. V dropped 5 bases and J dropped 6; count of bases not matched to a gene: 5. Germline V gene lookup returns CDR1 SGHAT and CDR2 FQNNGV. The CDR3 DNA sequence: TGTGCCAGCAGCCTCGACAGGGGTAATGGCTACACCTTC. This gives the protein CASSLDRGNGYTF.

The chain employs TRBV7-2 and TRBJ1-2; 8 bases are shared with TRBD1. V lost 3 bases and J lost 8; bases outside the gene matches: 5. This CDR3 has 13 amino acids. In germline, CDR1 is SGHTA, CDR2 FQGNSA. The CDR3, as DNA: TGTGCCAGCAGCTTGGCAGGGGGCTGGGGCTACACCTTC. Protein sequence: CASSLAGGWGYTF.

V and J are TRBV14 and TRBJ1-1; D might be TRBD1 (6 bases). Germline V gene lookup returns CDR1 SGHDN and CDR2 FVKESK. Between the trimmed V and J ends, which lost 1 base and 8 bases, there was a span of 11 bases. The CDR3 has 13 amino acids. CDR3 in amino acids: CASSQGGAVEAFF. The DNA of the CDR3 is TGTGCCAGCAGCCAAGGGGGGGCGGTGGAAGCTTTCTTT. The full variable domain, rest sourced from reference TRBV14 and TRBJ1-1, is EAGVTQFPSHSVIEKGQTVTLRCDPISGHDNLYWYRRVMGKEIKFLLHFVKESKQDESGMPNNRFLAERTGGTYSTLKVQPAELEDSGVYFCASSQGGAVEAFFGQGTRLTVV.

The count of this clone is one. The CDR3 protein is CAWSVHGGDTQYF. DNA for the CDR3: TGTGCCTGGAGTGTACACGGGGGAGATACGCAGTATTTT. V gene TRBV30 combines with J gene TRBJ2-3; the D gene is possibly TRBD2 (6 bases). Germline CDR1 and CDR2: GTSNPN and SVGIG (reference sequence). This CDR3 spans 13 amino acids. The V end was cut by 0 bases, the J end by 5 bases, with 9 bases between.

The chain links TRBV30 to TRBJ2-1; D not certain. The V end lost 0 bases, the J end lost 4 bases, and 10 bases lay between the germline ends. Per the germline V gene, CDR1 is GTSNPN and CDR2 is SVGIG (reference sequence). The CDR3 loop spans 14 amino acids. CDR3 bases: TGTGCCTGGAGTGTACGGCAAACTTACAATGAGCAGTTCTTC. This sequence encodes CAWSVRQTYNEQFF.

This clone was counted only a few times. The J gene is TRBJ2-7, the V gene TRBV4-3; D uncertain. Trimming shortened V by 1 base and J by 4 bases, and 11 bases separated the two germline ends. Per germline, CDR1 LGHNA and CDR2 YSLEER. This CDR3 contains 14 residues. This chain's CDR3 is CASSQGMNWYEQYF. In DNA, the CDR3 is TGCGCCAGCAGCCAAGGTATGAATTGGTACGAGCAGTACTTC.

The chain links TRBV28 to TRBJ1-2; 9 nucleotides match TRBD1. V shed 7 bases and J 7 bases; nucleotides not matched to a gene: 10. The germline gives CDR1 MDHEN, CDR2 SYDVKM. The CDR3 spans 14 residues. CDR3 region: CASNTGGRGGGYTF. In DNA, the CDR3 is TGTGCCAGCAACACAGGGGGCAGGGGTGGTGGCTACACCTTC.

The chain recombines TRBV6-2 or TRBV6-3 with TRBJ2-5, with 9 nucleotides matching TRBD2. Germline loops: CDR1 MNHEY, CDR2 SVGEGT. This CDR3 spans 17 amino acids. J gave up 2 bases and V 5 bases, and 12 bases lay outside the gene matches. The CDR3 bases are TGTGCCAGCAGTCCCCGGACTAGCGTGAGGGGGCAAGAGACCCAGTACTTC. Translation: CASSPRTSVRGQETQYF.

The chain is built from TRBV15 and TRBJ2-3; D is undetermined. The CDR3 is made up of 15 amino acids. With 2 bases removed from V and 3 bases from J, the gap between germline ends came to 12 bases. Germline V lookup: CDR1 LNHNV, CDR2 YYDKDF (reference sequence). CDR3 loop: CATSRSIGKTDTQYF. The CDR3 DNA sequence: TGTGCCACCAGCAGATCCATTGGGAAGACAGATACGCAGTATTTT.